This T cell receptor beta chain was sequenced during a study of cytomegalovirus exposure and HLA in healthy donors. Study observations and caveats: According to the study, approximately 150 TCR beta chains were cytomegalovirus-associated. Specific recognition of CMV antigens was confirmed in vitro for a few chains (all CMV-associated).

In the case of this clone: Its antigen remains unidentified.

There were likely unrecorded immune exposures, though donors were nominally healthy when sampled. PCR amplification relied on 60 Vbeta primers (plus 13 Jbeta primers). Clones were sequenced by immunoSEQ multiplex PCR, and TCRdb holds only the in-frame ones, with some missing. The sample includes around 50,000 clones, around 83% of them seen just once. The V and J ends lost 8 bases and 4 bases respectively, with 7 bases between them. The CDR3 has 11 residues. CDR1 and CDR2 (germline): ENHRY, SYGVKD. The rearrangement joins TRBV10-3 to TRBJ2-3; D is ambiguous. The TCR sequence derives from a man in his forties or fifties in good health and CMV-seronegative. The specimen sequenced was PBMCs. The CDR3 nucleotides read TGTGCCATCGCGTATGCAGATACGCAGTATTTT. It yields the protein CAIAYADTQYF.